These T cell receptor beta chains were read from a single sample in a study of regulatory T cells in long-lasting Graves disease. TCRdb analysed the multiplex PCR reads with MiXCR anew, one entry per CDR3 protein. The data hold 680,000 or so distinct CDR3 sequences, with roughly 15% observed a single time. These data are also associated with another study on T cells in Graves' hyperthyroidism and ophthalmopathy.

The sequenced sample was peripheral blood mononuclear cells (PBMCs), obtained at new diagnosis, from a patient treated with antithyroid drugs. The source is a woman in her twenties or thirties with Graves disease. Each CDR3 is given with its conserved first and last residue. D genes are given only for firm matches. For some rows the clone size is stated as once, few or many, or as a class when expanded; others skip it.

abundance: many
d_gene: -
j_gene: TRBJ2-2
v_gene: TRBV6-1
CDR3nt: TGTGCCAGCAGCCAAGGGGGACACACCGGGGAGCTGTTTTTT
CDR3aa: CASSQGGHTGELFF

abundance: many
d_gene: -
j_gene: TRBJ2-7
v_gene: TRBV28
CDR3nt: TGTGCCAGCAGCGAGGGCGGGGACTCCTACGAGCAGTACTTC
CDR3aa: CASSEGGDSYEQYF

abundance: many
d_gene: -
j_gene: TRBJ2-5
v_gene: TRBV12-3/TRBV12-4
CDR3nt: TGTGCCAGCAGTTTAAGGGCATTTGGGACCCAGTACTTC
CDR3aa: CASSLRAFGTQYF

abundance: -
d_gene: -
j_gene: TRBJ2-7
v_gene: TRBV29-1
CDR3nt: TGCAGCGTCGCGGGACACTCCTACGAGCAGTACTTC
CDR3aa: CSVAGHSYEQYF

abundance: -
d_gene: TRBD2
j_gene: TRBJ2-2
v_gene: TRBV24-1
CDR3nt: TGTGCCACCAGTGACCCGGGACTAGGGACCGGGGAGCTGTTTTTT
CDR3aa: CATSDPGLGTGELFF

abundance: few
d_gene: -
j_gene: TRBJ1-6
v_gene: TRBV6-1
CDR3nt: TGTGCCAGCAGTGAACTTCGTAGAACAATCTATAATTCACCCCTCCACTTT
CDR3aa: CASSELRRTIYNSPLHF

abundance: -
d_gene: -
j_gene: TRBJ1-4
v_gene: TRBV28
CDR3nt: TGTGCCAGCAGTCCTCGAGGAGGGGGGAATGAAAAACTGTTTTTT
CDR3aa: CASSPRGGGNEKLFF

abundance: -
d_gene: -
j_gene: TRBJ1-3
v_gene: TRBV7-9
CDR3nt: TGTGCCAGCAGCTTTGGGGTTACTGGAAACACCATATATTTT
CDR3aa: CASSFGVTGNTIYF

abundance: many
d_gene: -
j_gene: TRBJ2-5
v_gene: TRBV10-2
CDR3nt: TGCGCCAGCAGTGAGTCAAAGGCTTCGGGAGAGACCCAGTACTTC
CDR3aa: CASSESKASGETQYF

abundance: -
d_gene: -
j_gene: TRBJ1-1
v_gene: TRBV7-3
CDR3nt: TGTGCCAGCAGCTCCATGGGGGGGGTAGGCACTGAAGCTTTCTTT
CDR3aa: CASSSMGGVGTEAFF

abundance: many
d_gene: -
j_gene: TRBJ2-1
v_gene: TRBV20-1
CDR3nt: TGCAGTGCCGCGCCCCTTAGCGGTGTCAATAATGAGCAGTTCTTC
CDR3aa: CSAAPLSGVNNEQFF

abundance: many
d_gene: TRBD1
j_gene: TRBJ2-7
v_gene: TRBV28
CDR3nt: TGTGCCAGCAAGGGGGCGGATAGCTCCTACGAGCAGTACTTC
CDR3aa: CASKGADSSYEQYF

abundance: -
d_gene: -
j_gene: TRBJ2-1
v_gene: TRBV5-4
CDR3nt: TGTGCCAGCAGCTTGGAAACAGGGAGGTTTCTGTTCTTC
CDR3aa: CASSLETGRFLFF

abundance: few
d_gene: -
j_gene: TRBJ2-5
v_gene: TRBV24-1
CDR3nt: TGTGCCACCAGTTTGGGGGTAGGCGGCGAGACCCAGTACTTC
CDR3aa: CATSLGVGGETQYF

abundance: -
d_gene: -
j_gene: TRBJ2-7
v_gene: TRBV5-1
CDR3nt: TGCGCCAGCAGCTTGGTAGGGTTCTACGAGCAGTACTTC
CDR3aa: CASSLVGFYEQYF

abundance: few
d_gene: TRBD2
j_gene: TRBJ2-1
v_gene: TRBV6-6
CDR3nt: TGTGCCAGCAGTTACTCGGCGGGGGTCAATGAGCAGTTCTTC
CDR3aa: CASSYSAGVNEQFF

abundance: few
d_gene: -
j_gene: TRBJ2-5
v_gene: TRBV6-5
CDR3nt: TGTGCCAGCAGTTATAGGCTGACCGAATGGGAGACCCAGTACTTC
CDR3aa: CASSYRLTEWETQYF

abundance: -
d_gene: -
j_gene: TRBJ2-7
v_gene: TRBV29-1
CDR3nt: TGCAGCGCCCTCGGGGGACATTTAGGCGACGAGCAGTACTTC
CDR3aa: CSALGGHLGDEQYF

abundance: many
d_gene: -
j_gene: TRBJ1-2
v_gene: TRBV6-2/TRBV6-3
CDR3nt: TGTGCCAGCAGTGAAAGTCTCCCCGGTTATCGCTACACCTTC
CDR3aa: CASSESLPGYRYTF

abundance: -
d_gene: -
j_gene: TRBJ2-7
v_gene: TRBV19
CDR3nt: TGTGCCAGTAGTATGAGGGAAGGGGTTCACGGGCAGTACTTC
CDR3aa: CASSMREGVHGQYF

abundance: few
d_gene: TRBD1
j_gene: TRBJ1-6
v_gene: TRBV6-1
CDR3nt: TGTGCCACTGGACAGGGGGCACCCAGCTCCTATAATTCACCCCTCCACTTT
CDR3aa: CATGQGAPSSYNSPLHF

abundance: -
d_gene: TRBD1
j_gene: TRBJ1-5
v_gene: TRBV6-1
CDR3nt: TGTGCCAGCAGTGAAGCGTTCAGGGGGCTAAGCAATCAGCCCCAGCATTTT
CDR3aa: CASSEAFRGLSNQPQHF

abundance: -
d_gene: -
j_gene: TRBJ1-1
v_gene: TRBV4-1
CDR3nt: TGTGCCAGCAGCCAAGATGGCCGCTCGCTGAACACTGAAGCTTTCTTT
CDR3aa: CASSQDGRSLNTEAFF

abundance: many
d_gene: -
j_gene: TRBJ1-1
v_gene: TRBV28
CDR3nt: TGTGCCAGCGTGAGTGACACTGAAGCTTTCTTT
CDR3aa: CASVSDTEAFF

abundance: -
d_gene: TRBD2
j_gene: TRBJ2-1
v_gene: TRBV20-1
CDR3nt: TGCAGTGCTGAGGACCGAGCTAGCGGGACGTACAATGAGCAGTTCTTC
CDR3aa: CSAEDRASGTYNEQFF

abundance: many
d_gene: -
j_gene: TRBJ1-1
v_gene: TRBV6-5
CDR3nt: TGTGCCAGCAGTTACACTGCCGGGAGCAACACTGAAGCTTTCTTT
CDR3aa: CASSYTAGSNTEAFF

abundance: -
d_gene: -
j_gene: TRBJ2-2
v_gene: TRBV19
CDR3nt: TGTGCCAGTATCCGGGAATCTGGGTACACCGGGGAGCTGTTTTTT
CDR3aa: CASIRESGYTGELFF

abundance: many
d_gene: TRBD1
j_gene: TRBJ2-7
v_gene: TRBV28
CDR3nt: TGTGCCAGCACCAAAAGGACAGGGGAAGTAAAGGAGCAGTACTTC
CDR3aa: CASTKRTGEVKEQYF

abundance: many
d_gene: TRBD2
j_gene: TRBJ2-1
v_gene: TRBV3-1
CDR3nt: TGTGCCAGCCAAGCTACCCTAGCGGACAATGAGCAGTTCTTC
CDR3aa: CASQATLADNEQFF

abundance: few
d_gene: TRBD2
j_gene: TRBJ2-2
v_gene: TRBV5-5
CDR3nt: TGTGCCAGCAGCTTGATTGGGCGACTAGCGGGAGATGGCGGGGAGCTGTTTTTT
CDR3aa: CASSLIGRLAGDGGELFF

abundance: -
d_gene: TRBD2
j_gene: TRBJ2-7
v_gene: TRBV6-1
CDR3nt: TGTGCCAGCGGGACTAGCGCAAGCTACGAGCAGTACTTC
CDR3aa: CASGTSASYEQYF

abundance: -
d_gene: -
j_gene: TRBJ1-2
v_gene: TRBV28
CDR3nt: TGTGCCAGCAGCCAAACCACACGGCGCGGCTACACCTTC
CDR3aa: CASSQTTRRGYTF

abundance: many
d_gene: -
j_gene: TRBJ2-7
v_gene: TRBV28
CDR3nt: TGTGCCAGCAGTTTAGCCACCCGCCGAGGGCAATACTTC
CDR3aa: CASSLATRRGQYF

abundance: many
d_gene: -
j_gene: TRBJ1-5
v_gene: TRBV20-1
CDR3nt: TGCAGTGCTAGAGCAGGGGGCAATCAGCCCCAGCATTTT
CDR3aa: CSARAGGNQPQHF

abundance: few
d_gene: -
j_gene: TRBJ1-6
v_gene: TRBV20-1
CDR3nt: TGCAGTGCTAGTCAGGGGACCAATAATTCACCCCTCCACTTT
CDR3aa: CSASQGTNNSPLHF

abundance: many
d_gene: -
j_gene: TRBJ2-5
v_gene: TRBV11-2
CDR3nt: TGTGCCAGCCGCTTAGGGAAAAGGGCGGAAAAGGAGACCCAGTACTTC
CDR3aa: CASRLGKRAEKETQYF

abundance: few
d_gene: -
j_gene: TRBJ2-7
v_gene: TRBV3-1
CDR3nt: TGTGCCAGCAGCCAATCCCCCGAGCAGTACTTC
CDR3aa: CASSQSPEQYF

abundance: many
d_gene: -
j_gene: TRBJ2-7
v_gene: TRBV6-2/TRBV6-3
CDR3nt: TGTGCCAGCAGTTACTCGATAGGGCCCTACGAGCAGTACTTC
CDR3aa: CASSYSIGPYEQYF

abundance: -
d_gene: TRBD1
j_gene: TRBJ2-7
v_gene: TRBV18
CDR3nt: TGTGCCAGCTCACCACCCACCGGGACAGGGGGTTACGAGCAGTACTTC
CDR3aa: CASSPPTGTGGYEQYF

abundance: many
d_gene: TRBD2
j_gene: TRBJ2-3
v_gene: TRBV7-3
CDR3nt: TGTGCCAGCAGCCAAATAGGAGGGAGGGCAGATACGCAGTATTTT
CDR3aa: CASSQIGGRADTQYF

abundance: many
d_gene: -
j_gene: TRBJ2-7
v_gene: TRBV15
CDR3nt: TGTGCCACCAGCAGAGATCATCGGCTAAACGAGCAGTACTTC
CDR3aa: CATSRDHRLNEQYF

abundance: -
d_gene: -
j_gene: TRBJ2-5
v_gene: TRBV20-1
CDR3nt: TGCAGTGCTGCAGCTGTGGAGCAGTACTTC
CDR3aa: CSAAAVEQYF

abundance: few
d_gene: -
j_gene: TRBJ2-7
v_gene: TRBV15
CDR3nt: TGTGCCACCAGCAGAGATGCGGGGCATAGTTCCTACGAGCAGTACTTC
CDR3aa: CATSRDAGHSSYEQYF

abundance: many
d_gene: TRBD1
j_gene: TRBJ1-5
v_gene: TRBV12-3/TRBV12-4
CDR3nt: TGTGCCAGCAGACCAACCTCCACAGGGGGCGGCAATCAGCCCCAGCATTTT
CDR3aa: CASRPTSTGGGNQPQHF

abundance: many
d_gene: -
j_gene: TRBJ1-5
v_gene: TRBV2
CDR3nt: TGTGCCAGCAGGCCGGACAGAGATCATCAGCCCCAGCATTTT
CDR3aa: CASRPDRDHQPQHF

abundance: -
d_gene: TRBD1
j_gene: TRBJ1-4
v_gene: TRBV5-6
CDR3nt: TGTGCCAGCACCCAATCCGGGACAGGGAACGAAAAACTGTTTTTT
CDR3aa: CASTQSGTGNEKLFF

abundance: -
d_gene: -
j_gene: TRBJ2-1
v_gene: TRBV27
CDR3nt: TGTGCCAGCAGTTTCTTTCAGGGAAATGAGCAGTTCTTC
CDR3aa: CASSFFQGNEQFF

abundance: many
d_gene: TRBD2
j_gene: TRBJ2-2
v_gene: TRBV6-1
CDR3nt: TGTGCCAGCAGGCACCTAGCGGGCCATACCACCGGGGAGCTGTTTTTT
CDR3aa: CASRHLAGHTTGELFF

abundance: few
d_gene: -
j_gene: TRBJ1-2
v_gene: TRBV24-1
CDR3nt: TGTGCCACCAGTGGGACTACAGCTAACTATGGCTACACCTTC
CDR3aa: CATSGTTANYGYTF

abundance: many
d_gene: -
j_gene: TRBJ1-1
v_gene: TRBV28
CDR3nt: TGTGCCAGCGGCGGGGGTGTGAACACTGAAGCTTTCTTT
CDR3aa: CASGGGVNTEAFF

abundance: many
d_gene: TRBD1
j_gene: TRBJ1-6
v_gene: TRBV9
CDR3nt: TGTGCCAGCAGCGTAGTAGAGACAGGGAATTCACCCCTCCACTTT
CDR3aa: CASSVVETGNSPLHF